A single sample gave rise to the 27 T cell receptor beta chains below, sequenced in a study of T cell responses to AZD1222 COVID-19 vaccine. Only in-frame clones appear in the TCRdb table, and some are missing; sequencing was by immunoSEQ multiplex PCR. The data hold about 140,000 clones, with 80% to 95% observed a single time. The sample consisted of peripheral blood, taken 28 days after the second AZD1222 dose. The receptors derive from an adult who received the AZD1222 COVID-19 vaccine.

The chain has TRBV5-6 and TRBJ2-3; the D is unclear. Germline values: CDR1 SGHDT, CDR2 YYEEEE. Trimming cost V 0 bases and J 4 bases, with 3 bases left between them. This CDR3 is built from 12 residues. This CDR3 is CASSLVADTQYF. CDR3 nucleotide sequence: TGTGCCAGCAGCTTGGTGGCAGATACGCAGTATTTT.

CDR3 loop: CASSPDRGPRNEQFF. The CDR3 nucleotides are TGTGCCAGTAGCCCAGACAGGGGGCCTCGAAATGAGCAGTTCTTC. This sequence joins TRBV19 and TRBJ2-1; 10 bases align to TRBD1. V was pared by 6 bases and J by 7 bases, with 9 bases of the junction left unmatched. The germline CDR1 and CDR2 sequences are LNHDA and SQIVND (reference sequence). This CDR3 has 15 amino acids.

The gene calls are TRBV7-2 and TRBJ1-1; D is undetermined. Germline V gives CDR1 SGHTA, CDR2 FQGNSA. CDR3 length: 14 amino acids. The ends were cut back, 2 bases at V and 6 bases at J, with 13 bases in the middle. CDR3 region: CASSLFAGPPEAFF. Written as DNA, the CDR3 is TGTGCCAGCAGCTTATTCGCGGGCCCCCCTGAAGCTTTCTTT.

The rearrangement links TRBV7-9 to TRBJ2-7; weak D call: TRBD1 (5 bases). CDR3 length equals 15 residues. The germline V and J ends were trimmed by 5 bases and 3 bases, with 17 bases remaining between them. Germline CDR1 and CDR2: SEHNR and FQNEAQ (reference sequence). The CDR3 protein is CASSTLSDTRYEQYF. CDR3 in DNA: TGTGCCAGCAGCACCTTATCGGACACTCGCTACGAGCAGTACTTC.

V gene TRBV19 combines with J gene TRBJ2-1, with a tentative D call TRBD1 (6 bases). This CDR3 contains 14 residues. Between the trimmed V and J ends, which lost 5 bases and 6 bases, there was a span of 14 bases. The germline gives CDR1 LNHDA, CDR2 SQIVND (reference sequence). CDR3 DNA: TGTGCCAGTAGTCCATTCGACAGGCGCAATGAGCAGTTCTTC. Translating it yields CASSPFDRRNEQFF.

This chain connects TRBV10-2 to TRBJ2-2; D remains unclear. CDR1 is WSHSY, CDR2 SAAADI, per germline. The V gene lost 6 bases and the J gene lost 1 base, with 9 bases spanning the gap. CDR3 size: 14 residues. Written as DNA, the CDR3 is TGCGCCAGCAGAGAGGACCGGAACACCGGGGAGCTGTTTTTT. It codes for CASREDRNTGELFF.

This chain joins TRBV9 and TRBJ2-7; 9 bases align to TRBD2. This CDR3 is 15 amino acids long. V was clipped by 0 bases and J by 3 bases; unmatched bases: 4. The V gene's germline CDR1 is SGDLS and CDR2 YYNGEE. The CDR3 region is CASSVGDSGSYEQYF. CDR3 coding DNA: TGTGCCAGCAGCGTAGGTGATAGCGGGAGCTACGAGCAGTACTTC.

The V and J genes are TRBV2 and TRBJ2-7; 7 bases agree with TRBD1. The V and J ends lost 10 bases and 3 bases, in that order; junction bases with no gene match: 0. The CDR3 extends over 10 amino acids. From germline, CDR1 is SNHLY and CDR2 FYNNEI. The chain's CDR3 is CATGGYEQYF. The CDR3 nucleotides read TGTGCCACAGGGGGCTACGAGCAGTACTTC.

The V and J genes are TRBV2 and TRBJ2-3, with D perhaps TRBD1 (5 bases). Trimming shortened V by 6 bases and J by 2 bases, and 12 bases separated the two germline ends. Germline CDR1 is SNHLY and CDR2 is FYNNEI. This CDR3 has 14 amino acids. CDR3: CASRQGFTTDTQYF. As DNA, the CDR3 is TGTGCCAGCAGGCAGGGTTTTACCACAGATACGCAGTATTTT.

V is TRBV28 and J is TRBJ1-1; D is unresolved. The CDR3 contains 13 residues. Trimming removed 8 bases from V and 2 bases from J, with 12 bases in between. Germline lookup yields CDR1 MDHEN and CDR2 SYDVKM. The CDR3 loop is CASGMGANTEAFF. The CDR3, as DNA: TGTGCCAGCGGAATGGGCGCCAACACTGAAGCTTTCTTT.

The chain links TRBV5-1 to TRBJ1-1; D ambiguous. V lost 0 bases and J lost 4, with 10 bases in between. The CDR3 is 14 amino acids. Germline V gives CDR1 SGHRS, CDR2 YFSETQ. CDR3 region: CASSLAVGFTEAFF. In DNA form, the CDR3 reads TGCGCCAGCAGCTTGGCGGTGGGTTTCACTGAAGCTTTCTTT.

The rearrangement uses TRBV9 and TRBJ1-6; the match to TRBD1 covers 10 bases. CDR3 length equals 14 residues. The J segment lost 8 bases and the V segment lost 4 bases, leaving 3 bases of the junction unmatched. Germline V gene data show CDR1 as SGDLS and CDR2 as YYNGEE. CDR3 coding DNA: TGTGCCAGCAGCTCAGGACAGGGGGATTCACCCCTCCACTTT. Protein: CASSSGQGDSPLHF.

CDR3 sequence: CASSQVVNTEAFF. The DNA for the CDR3 is TGTGCCAGCAGCCAAGTGGTGAACACTGAAGCTTTCTTT. The chain carries TRBV3-1 (or the pseudogene TRBV3-2) and TRBJ1-1, with D unresolved. V was trimmed by 1 base and J by 0 bases, leaving 3 bases between them. Germline CDR1 reads LGHDT; CDR2 reads YNNKEL (reference sequence). The CDR3 loop spans 13 amino acids.

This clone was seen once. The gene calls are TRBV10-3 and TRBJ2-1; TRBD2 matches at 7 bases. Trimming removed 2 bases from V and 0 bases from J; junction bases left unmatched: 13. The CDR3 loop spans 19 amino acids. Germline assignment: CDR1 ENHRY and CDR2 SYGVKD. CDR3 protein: CAISEAGGRAASSYNEQFF. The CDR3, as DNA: TGTGCCATCAGTGAGGCCGGTGGGAGGGCCGCAAGCTCCTACAATGAGCAGTTCTTC.

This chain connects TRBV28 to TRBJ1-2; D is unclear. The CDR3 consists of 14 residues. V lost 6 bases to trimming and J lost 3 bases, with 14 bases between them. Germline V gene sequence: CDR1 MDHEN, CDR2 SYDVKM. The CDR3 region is CASRTTGNYYGYTF. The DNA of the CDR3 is TGTGCCAGCAGAACAACCGGGAACTACTATGGCTACACCTTC.

CDR3 sequence reads: CASSPASKLFF. The DNA for the CDR3 is TGTGCCAGCAGCCCTGCATCCAAACTGTTTTTT. The chain combines TRBV12-3 or TRBV12-4 with TRBJ1-4; the D is unclear. V was shortened by 6 bases and J by 11 bases, with 10 bases between the two germline ends. CDR3 length equals 11 residues.

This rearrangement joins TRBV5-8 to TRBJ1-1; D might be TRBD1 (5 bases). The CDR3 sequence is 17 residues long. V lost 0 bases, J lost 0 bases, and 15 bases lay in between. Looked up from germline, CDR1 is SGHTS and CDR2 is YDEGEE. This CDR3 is CASSLARQTNLNTEAFF. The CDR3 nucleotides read TGTGCCAGCAGCTTGGCGAGACAGACAAATTTGAACACTGAAGCTTTCTTT.

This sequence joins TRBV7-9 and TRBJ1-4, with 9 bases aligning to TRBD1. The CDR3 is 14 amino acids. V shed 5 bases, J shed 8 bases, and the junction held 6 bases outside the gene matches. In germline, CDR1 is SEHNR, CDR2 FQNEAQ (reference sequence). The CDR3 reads CASSKGQGAEKLFF. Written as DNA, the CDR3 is TGTGCCAGCAGCAAGGGACAGGGTGCGGAAAAACTGTTTTTT. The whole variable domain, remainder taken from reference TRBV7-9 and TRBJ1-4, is DTGVSQNPRHKITKRGQNVTFRCDPISEHNRLYWYRQTLGQGPEFLTYFQNEAQLEKSRLLSDRFSAERPKGSFSTLEIQRTEQGDSAMYLCASSKGQGAEKLFFGSGTQLSVL.

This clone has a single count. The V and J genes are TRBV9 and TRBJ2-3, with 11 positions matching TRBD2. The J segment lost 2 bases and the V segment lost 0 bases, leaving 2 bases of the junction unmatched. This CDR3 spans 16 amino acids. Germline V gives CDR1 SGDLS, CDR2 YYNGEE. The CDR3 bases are TGTGCCAGCAGCGTAGTACTAGCGGGAGACACAGATACGCAGTATTTT. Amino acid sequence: CASSVVLAGDTDTQYF.

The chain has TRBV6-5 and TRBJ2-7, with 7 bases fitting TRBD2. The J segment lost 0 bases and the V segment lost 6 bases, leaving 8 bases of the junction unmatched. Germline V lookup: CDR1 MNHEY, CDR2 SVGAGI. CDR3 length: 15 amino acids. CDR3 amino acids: CASSAPSGHSYEQYF. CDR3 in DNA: TGTGCCAGCAGCGCGCCTAGCGGACACTCCTACGAGCAGTACTTC.

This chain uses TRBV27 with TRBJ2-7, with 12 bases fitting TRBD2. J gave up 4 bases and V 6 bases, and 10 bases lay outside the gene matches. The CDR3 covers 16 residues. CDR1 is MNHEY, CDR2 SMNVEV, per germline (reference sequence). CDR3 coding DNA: TGTGCCAGCAGGATGACTAGCGGGAGATTAGAGTACGAGCAGTACTTC. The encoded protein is CASRMTSGRLEYEQYF.

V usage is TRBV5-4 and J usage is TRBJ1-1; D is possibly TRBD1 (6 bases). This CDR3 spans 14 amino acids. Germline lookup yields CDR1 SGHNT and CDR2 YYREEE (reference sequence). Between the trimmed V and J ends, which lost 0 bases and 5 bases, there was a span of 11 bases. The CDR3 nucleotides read TGTGCCAGCAGCTTGGAACAGGGTAGAACTGAAGCTTTCTTT. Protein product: CASSLEQGRTEAFF. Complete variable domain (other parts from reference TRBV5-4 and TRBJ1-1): ETGVTQSPTHLIKTRGQQVTLRCSSQSGHNTVSWYQQALGQGPQFIFQYYREEENGRGNFPPRFSGLQFPNYSSELNVNALELDDSALYLCASSLEQGRTEAFFGQGTRLTVV.

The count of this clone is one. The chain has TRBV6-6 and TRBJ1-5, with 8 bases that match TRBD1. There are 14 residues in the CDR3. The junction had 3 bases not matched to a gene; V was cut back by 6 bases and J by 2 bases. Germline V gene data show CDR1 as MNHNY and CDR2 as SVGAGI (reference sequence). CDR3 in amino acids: CASSDRGGNQPQHF. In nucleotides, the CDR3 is TGTGCCAGCAGCGACAGGGGTGGCAATCAGCCCCAGCATTTT.

The CDR3, as DNA: TGTGCCAGCAGCTTAGGGGACGCGGACACTGAAGCTTTCTTT. It is translated as CASSLGDADTEAFF. The genes are TRBV11-2 and TRBJ1-1, with D perhaps TRBD1 (5 bases). The CDR3 consists of 14 residues. The germline V and J ends were trimmed by 1 base and 3 bases, with 9 bases remaining between them. Germline lookup yields CDR1 SGHAT and CDR2 FQNNGV.

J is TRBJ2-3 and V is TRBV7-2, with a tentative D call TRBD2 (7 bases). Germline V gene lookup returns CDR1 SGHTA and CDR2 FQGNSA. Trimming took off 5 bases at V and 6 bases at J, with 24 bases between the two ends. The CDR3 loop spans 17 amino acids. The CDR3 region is CASSVMWTGGGGDTQYF. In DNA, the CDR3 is TGTGCCAGCAGCGTGATGTGGACCGGCGGGGGCGGGGATACGCAGTATTTT.

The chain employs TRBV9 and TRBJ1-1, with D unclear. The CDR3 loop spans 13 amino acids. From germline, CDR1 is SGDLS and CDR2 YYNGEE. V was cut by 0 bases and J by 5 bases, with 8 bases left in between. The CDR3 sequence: CASSVEVRTEAFF. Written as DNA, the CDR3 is TGTGCCAGCAGCGTAGAAGTTCGGACTGAAGCTTTCTTT.

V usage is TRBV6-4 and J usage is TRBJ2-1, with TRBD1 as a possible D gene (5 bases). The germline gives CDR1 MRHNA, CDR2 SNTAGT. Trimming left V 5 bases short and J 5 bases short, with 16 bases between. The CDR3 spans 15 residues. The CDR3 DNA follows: TGTGCCAGCAGTACCGACCACCTGGGGCACAATGAGCAGTTCTTC. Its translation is CASSTDHLGHNEQFF.